One sample yielded the 28 T cell receptor beta chains listed below, sequenced in a study of shared clonotypes between healthy human individuals. Produced via immunoSEQ multiplex PCR; TCRdb's table is partial and in-frame only. The profile shows about a million clones, around 76% of them singletons. Source material: memory CD4+ T cells sorted from blood. Subset meaning: CD45RA-negative fraction. The source is a man aged 18 to 30 in good health.

At least ten counts were recorded for this clone. The rearrangement uses TRBV11-2 and TRBJ1-5; TRBD1 agrees at 7 bases. The CDR3 has 14 amino acids. Germline CDR1 SGHAT, CDR2 FQNNGV. V was clipped by 2 bases and J by 4 bases; unmatched bases: 2. The CDR3 loop is CASSLTRGNQPQHF. CDR3 bases: TGTGCCAGCAGCTTAACCAGGGGGAATCAGCCCCAGCATTTT.

The CDR3 coding sequence is TGTGCCAGCAGCCCCCAGGGAAATAATGAAAAACTGTTTTTT. This sequence encodes CASSPQGNNEKLFF. The chain uses TRBV7-9 and TRBJ1-4, with D tentatively TRBD1 (5 bases). This CDR3 comprises 14 residues. Germline CDR1 reads SEHNR; CDR2 reads FQNEAQ (reference sequence). V lost 5 bases and J 4 bases, leaving 11 bases between the germline ends.

The CDR3 here is CASSPRVGFDGYTF. Written as DNA, the CDR3 is TGTGCCAGCAGCCCAAGGGTCGGTTTCGATGGCTACACCTTC. The J gene is TRBJ1-2, the V gene TRBV5-8; D remains ambiguous. Germline CDR1 reads SGHTS; CDR2 reads YDEGEE. The V end was cut by 4 bases, the J end by 6 bases, with 16 bases between. The CDR3 extends over 14 amino acids.

The J gene is TRBJ2-2, the V gene TRBV4-1; either TRBD1 or TRBD2 may supply D (5 bases each). The V and J ends lost 7 bases and 8 bases respectively, with 23 bases between them. Germline V lookup: CDR1 MGHRA, CDR2 YSYEKL. There are 16 residues in the CDR3. The CDR3 region is CASTPLGTKRTGELFF. CDR3 coding DNA: TGCGCCAGCACGCCCTTAGGGACGAAGCGAACTGGGGAGCTGTTTTTT.

The J gene is TRBJ1-4, the V gene TRBV28, with D unresolved. Looked up from germline, CDR1 is MDHEN and CDR2 is SYDVKM. The CDR3 is 16 residues long. V was shortened by 6 bases and J by 2 bases, with 16 bases between the two germline ends. The CDR3 is CASSPPLGSTNEKLFF. In DNA form, the CDR3 reads TGTGCCAGCAGCCCCCCCCTAGGTAGTACTAATGAAAAACTGTTTTTT.

This CDR3 is CASSQAISTGELFF. CDR3 nucleotide sequence: TGTGCCAGCAGCCAGGCTATTAGCACCGGGGAGCTGTTTTTT. The rearrangement links TRBV7-9 to TRBJ2-2; unclear D gene. Germline CDR1 SEHNR, CDR2 FQNEAQ (reference sequence). There are 14 residues in the CDR3. V was clipped by 5 bases and J by 4 bases, with 11 bases between them.

This chain connects TRBV5-1 to TRBJ1-5; D may be TRBD1 (6 bases). Germline V gene lookup returns CDR1 SGHRS and CDR2 YFSETQ. CDR3 size: 14 residues. Trimming shortened V by 4 bases and J by 3 bases, and 11 bases separated the two germline ends. CDR3: CASSPEGVNQPQHF. In DNA, the CDR3 is TGCGCCAGCAGCCCGGAGGGGGTCAATCAGCCCCAGCATTTT.

The V gene is TRBV6-1, the J gene TRBJ2-7; 10 bases are shared with TRBD2. The CDR3 extends over 17 amino acids. CDR1 and CDR2 (germline): MNHNS, SASEGT. Trimming took 2 bases from V and 1 from J; bases not matched to a gene: 8. This chain's CDR3 is CASSEFSGGRNSYEQYF. The DNA of the CDR3 is TGTGCCAGCAGTGAATTTAGCGGGGGGAGGAATTCCTACGAGCAGTACTTC.

This chain uses TRBV6-5 with TRBJ2-4; D gene unclear. CDR1 is MNHEY, CDR2 SVGAGI, per germline. The CDR3 extends over 13 amino acids. V was clipped by 0 bases and J by 7 bases, with 7 bases between them. CDR3 bases: TGTGCCAGCAGTTACTCGACAAATAACATTCAGTACTTC. Translation: CASSYSTNNIQYF.

The chain couples TRBV28 to TRBJ1-4; 7 bases are shared with TRBD1. Germline V gives CDR1 MDHEN, CDR2 SYDVKM. CDR3 length equals 12 residues. The ends lost 6 bases at V and 15 bases at J; junction bases unmatched: 10. As DNA, the CDR3 is TGTGCCAGCAGGCTTGGGGACAGTAGAATGTTTTTT. It specifies CASRLGDSRMFF.

The chain combines TRBV4-3 with TRBJ2-1, with D possibly matching TRBD2 (6 bases). Germline-derived CDR1 and CDR2 are LGHNA and YSLEER. Trimming left V 4 bases short and J 4 bases short, with 17 bases between. The CDR3 contains 16 residues. The CDR3 bases are TGCGCCAGCAGCCCGGACGGACTACCTAAATACAATGAGCAGTTCTTC. Protein product: CASSPDGLPKYNEQFF.

The rearrangement uses TRBV6-5 and TRBJ1-3; 7 positions agree with TRBD1. CDR1 is MNHEY, CDR2 SVGAGI, per germline. Germline trimming cut 6 bases from V and 0 bases from J; bases unmatched to any gene: 5. The CDR3 has 15 residues. The CDR3 DNA follows: TGTGCCAGCAGCAGTACAGGGGTCTCTGGAAACACCATATATTTT. Protein: CASSSTGVSGNTIYF.

The V gene is TRBV11-3, the J gene TRBJ2-1; 9 bases agree with TRBD2. The CDR3 is made up of 16 amino acids. Germline V gene data show CDR1 as SGHNT and CDR2 as YENEEA. The junction had 9 bases not matched to a gene; V was cut back by 5 bases and J by 4 bases. The CDR3 nucleotides are TGTGCCAGCAGCCGTAGCGGGGGAGTCCCTTACAATGAGCAGTTCTTC. Residues: CASSRSGGVPYNEQFF.

The chain recombines TRBV5-1 with TRBJ1-2, with D hard to call. The CDR3 loop spans 13 amino acids. Looked up from germline, CDR1 is SGHRS and CDR2 is YFSETQ. V was pared by 0 bases and J by 10 bases, with 13 bases between. Here the CDR3 DNA reads TGCGCCAGCAGCTTGGATGGACTTATGGACTACACCTTC. Its translation: CASSLDGLMDYTF.

The chain carries TRBV4-1 and TRBJ2-1; 9 nucleotides line up with TRBD2. V lost 11 bases to trimming and J lost 0 bases; unmatched junction nucleotides: 2. CDR1 and CDR2 from the germline V gene are MGHRA and YSYEKL. The CDR3 has 13 residues. The CDR3 loop is CAAGGSSYNEQFF. CDR3 DNA: TGCGCCGCGGGGGGGAGCTCCTACAATGAGCAGTTCTTC.

This clone was seen a few times. CDR3 protein: CACLGLATQYF. DNA of the CDR3: TGTGCCTGCTTGGGGCTTGCTACGCAGTATTTT. The chain joins TRBV30 to TRBJ2-3; D perhaps matches TRBD1 (5 bases). Germline CDR1 is GTSNPN and CDR2 is SVGIG (reference sequence). V was clipped by 6 bases and J by 8 bases, with 12 bases between them. The CDR3 loop spans 11 amino acids.

This clone was detected only a few times. This chain connects TRBV6-6 to TRBJ1-1; D is perhaps TRBD1 (5 bases). Trimming took 8 bases from V and 1 from J, leaving 14 bases between them. CDR3 size: 14 residues. Germline lookup yields CDR1 MNHNY and CDR2 SVGAGI (reference sequence). CDR3 sequence: CASARAGPNTEAFF. The CDR3, as DNA: TGTGCCAGCGCCCGCGCGGGGCCGAACACTGAAGCTTTCTTT.

V usage is TRBV28 and J usage is TRBJ2-7; 10 nucleotides match TRBD2. Trimming at V came to 5 bases and at J to 4 bases, leaving 8 bases not matched to a gene. The CDR3 is made up of 15 amino acids. Germline V gene sequence: CDR1 MDHEN, CDR2 SYDVKM. CDR3 in DNA: TGTGCCAGCAGTCCCGCTAGCGGGGGCCGATACGAGCAGTACTTC. Translated, it gives CASSPASGGRYEQYF.

The chain recombines TRBV6-5 with TRBJ2-2, with D perhaps matching TRBD1 or TRBD2 (5 bases each). Germline V lookup: CDR1 MNHEY, CDR2 SVGAGI. Between the trimmed V and J ends, which lost 2 bases and 4 bases, there was a span of 11 bases. The CDR3 runs to 15 residues. The CDR3 reads CASSYKERGTGELFF. CDR3 DNA: TGTGCCAGCAGTTACAAGGAGAGGGGCACCGGGGAGCTGTTTTTT.

This clone was counted a few times. The J gene is TRBJ2-6, the V gene TRBV5-6; tentatively, D is TRBD1 (5 bases). The V end lost 1 base, the J end lost 1 base, and 15 bases lay between the germline ends. The CDR3 contains 18 residues. The germline CDR1 and CDR2 sequences are SGHDT and YYEEEE. In DNA form, the CDR3 reads TGTGCCAGCAGCTTGCTTGCAGGGAAAAAGTCTGGGGCCAACGTCCTGACTTTC. Protein sequence: CASSLLAGKKSGANVLTF.

As for this clone: Other DNA sequences in this sample translate to the same CDR3. The chain has TRBV5-1 and TRBJ2-5, with D perhaps TRBD2 (7 bases). The germline CDR1 and CDR2 sequences are SGHRS and YFSETQ. The CDR3 is 14 residues long. Trimming took off 4 bases at V and 5 bases at J, with 15 bases between the two ends. The CDR3 is CASSPTGGRETQYF. The CDR3 nucleotides read TGCGCCAGCAGCCCGACGGGGGGCCGGGAGACCCAGTACTTC.

The chain combines TRBV27 with TRBJ2-2, with TRBD2 identical over 9 bases. The CDR3 is 15 amino acids. The J segment lost 4 bases and the V segment lost 5 bases, leaving 5 bases of the junction unmatched. Germline V gives CDR1 MNHEY, CDR2 SMNVEV (reference sequence). CDR3 sequence reads: CASSGGLAGTGELFF. CDR3 DNA sequence: TGTGCCAGCAGTGGGGGACTAGCTGGCACCGGGGAGCTGTTTTTT.

The chain uses TRBV7-2 and TRBJ2-1, with D possibly being TRBD2 (5 bases). Germline-derived CDR1 and CDR2 are SGHTA and FQGNSA. The length of the CDR3 is 16 residues. V lost 5 bases, J lost 0 bases, and 14 bases lay in between. The CDR3 loop reads CASSKRTTSSYNEQFF. DNA for the CDR3: TGTGCCAGCAGCAAGCGGACCACCAGCTCCTACAATGAGCAGTTCTTC.

The chain links TRBV27 to TRBJ2-1; TRBD2 aligns across 10 bases. V gave up 6 bases and J gave up 7 bases; unmatched junction bases: 9. The CDR3 has 15 amino acids. CDR1 and CDR2 (germline): MNHEY, SMNVEV (reference sequence). CDR3 region: CASRPAGGSRNEQFF. The CDR3 DNA follows: TGTGCCAGCAGGCCAGCGGGGGGGTCGCGGAATGAGCAGTTCTTC.

The chain joins TRBV10-2 to TRBJ2-7; TRBD2 might be the D (6 bases). This CDR3 is 14 amino acids long. The germline V and J ends were trimmed by 4 bases and 3 bases, with 13 bases remaining between them. Germline V lookup: CDR1 WSHSY, CDR2 SAAADI. The CDR3 spells CASSGKGLYYEQYF. CDR3 nucleotide sequence: TGCGCCAGCAGTGGTAAGGGACTTTACTACGAGCAGTACTTC.

The V call is TRBV4-1, the J call TRBJ1-3; D remains ambiguous. This CDR3 contains 15 residues. V was pared by 0 bases and J by 0 bases, with 6 bases between. CDR1 and CDR2 from the germline V gene are MGHRA and YSYEKL. CDR3: CASSQERLSGNTIYF. DNA of the CDR3: TGCGCCAGCAGCCAAGAAAGGCTCTCTGGAAACACCATATATTTT.

This chain links TRBV25-1 with TRBJ2-3, with D perhaps TRBD1 (8 bases). The V end was cut by 4 bases, the J end by 6 bases, with 17 bases between. CDR3 size: 15 residues. CDR1 and CDR2 from the germline V gene are MGHDK and SYGVNS. CDR3 in DNA: TGTGCCAGCAGTGGTGACAGGGGAGGGTCGGATACGCAGTATTTT. Translating gives CASSGDRGGSDTQYF. The variable domain in full, with the rest retrieved from reference TRBV25-1 and TRBJ2-3, is EADIYQTPRYLVIGTGKKITLECSQTMGHDKMYWYQQDPGMELHLIHYSYGVNSTEKGDLSSESTVSRIRTEHFPLTLESARPSHTSQYLCASSGDRGGSDTQYFGPGTRLTVL.

The V gene is TRBV9, the J gene TRBJ2-1; a weak D match, TRBD2 (6 bases). V was trimmed by 1 base and J by 7 bases, leaving 15 bases between them. CDR3 length: 15 residues. CDR1 is SGDLS and CDR2 is YYNGEE in the germline V gene. The CDR3 nucleotides read TGTGCCAGCAGCGTATCGAGCGGGTCTCTTAATGAGCAGTTCTTC. Its protein product is CASSVSSGSLNEQFF.